The rows below give T cell receptor beta chains drawn from one sample of a study of CD8 T cells in ankylosing spondylitis. TCRdb processed the 5' RACE reads anew with MiXCR; each CDR3 protein has one entry. The sample consists of about 30,000 distinct CDR3 sequences, approximately 15% of them appearing once. Specimen: blood. These TCRs come from a male donor with ankylosing spondylitis or in good health (not recorded which). CDR3s include the opening cysteine and the closing phenylalanine or tryptophan. Each record gives: clone size, J gene, CDR3 length, D gene, V gene, CDR3 protein, CDR3 DNA. D genes are given only for firm matches. Clone size is shown for a subset of rows, as once, few, many or a class of expanded clone.

many | TRBJ2-2 | 14 | - | TRBV7-2 | CASSNRGYTGELFF | TGTGCCAGCAGCAATAGGGGTTACACCGGGGAGCTGTTTTTT
few | TRBJ2-5 | 12 | - | TRBV12-3/TRBV12-4 | CASSLGNILQYF | TGTGCCAGCAGTTTAGGGAACATCCTCCAGTACTTC
- | TRBJ1-2 | 16 | - | TRBV28 | CASSTLSGGLNYGYTF | TGTGCCAGCAGCACCCTCTCGGGGGGGCTTAACTATGGCTACACCTTC
- | TRBJ2-1 | 14 | - | TRBV5-1 | CASNLGGTDNEQFF | TGCGCCAGCAACCTGGGAGGTACGGACAATGAGCAGTTCTTC
- | TRBJ2-1 | 15 | - | TRBV6-2/TRBV6-3 | CASSLLDGSYNEQFF | TGTGCCAGCAGTTTACTAGACGGGTCCTACAATGAGCAGTTCTTC
few | TRBJ1-1 | 14 | - | TRBV28 | CASSFRLGDTEAFF | TGTGCCAGCAGTTTCAGATTGGGCGACACTGAAGCTTTCTTT
- | TRBJ2-2 | 13 | - | TRBV7-9 | CASSFSVGGELFF | TGTGCCAGCAGCTTTTCCGTCGGCGGGGAGCTGTTTTTT
- | TRBJ2-2 | 11 | - | TRBV7-8 | CATRDTGELFF | TGTGCCACCCGGGACACCGGGGAGCTGTTTTTT
many | TRBJ2-5 | 13 | - | TRBV5-1 | CASSRGFQETQYF | TGCGCCAGCAGCAGGGGGTTCCAAGAGACCCAGTACTTC
- | TRBJ2-2 | 15 | - | TRBV3-1 | CASSRLGGVTGELFF | TGTGCCAGCAGCCGACTAGGCGGGGTCACCGGGGAGCTGTTTTTT
- | TRBJ2-3 | 14 | - | TRBV5-1 | CASSSHYQTDTQYF | TGCGCCAGCAGCTCCCATTATCAGACAGATACGCAGTATTTT
few | TRBJ2-1 | 18 | TRBD2 | TRBV7-2 | CASSLGLAGRSSYNEQFF | TGTGCCAGCAGCCTCGGGCTAGCGGGACGGAGCTCCTACAATGAGCAGTTCTTC
- | TRBJ2-4 | 12 | - | TRBV20-1 | CSARMGSNIQYF | TGCAGTGCTAGGATGGGAAGTAACATTCAGTACTTC
- | TRBJ2-2 | 15 | TRBD1 | TRBV2 | CASSSYRGNTGELFF | TGTGCCAGCAGTTCCTACAGGGGGAACACCGGGGAGCTGTTTTTT
- | TRBJ1-6 | 13 | - | TRBV2 | CASSAPGTSPLHF | TGTGCCAGCAGTGCTCCAGGGACATCACCCCTCCACTTT
- | TRBJ1-1 | 14 | TRBD1 | TRBV28 | CASRITGANTEAFF | TGTGCCAGCAGGATCACAGGGGCGAACACTGAAGCTTTCTTT
- | TRBJ2-5 | 15 | TRBD1 | TRBV10-3 | CAISPGQGRQETQYF | TGTGCCATCAGCCCTGGACAGGGAAGGCAAGAGACCCAGTACTTC
few | TRBJ1-1 | 12 | - | TRBV2 | CASRGHSAEAFF | TGTGCCAGCAGGGGACACTCCGCGGAAGCTTTCTTT
few | TRBJ2-2 | 13 | - | TRBV7-9 | CASSLGLPGELFF | TGTGCCAGCAGCTTAGGCCTCCCCGGGGAGCTGTTTTTT
- | TRBJ2-7 | 11 | - | TRBV2 | CASSEAYEQYF | TGTGCCAGCAGTGAGGCCTACGAGCAGTACTTC
- | TRBJ2-7 | 17 | TRBD1 | TRBV28 | CASSLMNIGDRSYEQYF | TGTGCCAGCAGTTTAATGAACATTGGGGACAGGTCCTACGAGCAGTACTTC
- | TRBJ1-1 | 12 | - | TRBV29-1 | CSAHKGNTEAFF | TGCAGCGCCCACAAGGGGAACACTGAAGCTTTCTTT
few | TRBJ2-2 | 17 | TRBD2 | TRBV29-1 | CSVERTSGRGNTGELFF | TGCAGCGTTGAACGGACTAGCGGGAGGGGGAACACCGGGGAGCTGTTTTTT
- | TRBJ2-5 | 12 | - | TRBV7-9 | CASSSPGKTQYF | TGTGCCAGCAGTTCACCAGGGAAGACCCAGTACTTC
- | TRBJ2-1 | 14 | TRBD2 | TRBV29-1 | CSVLAGGSYNEQFF | TGCAGCGTCCTAGCGGGAGGCTCCTACAATGAGCAGTTCTTC
few | TRBJ2-3 | 11 | - | TRBV29-1 | CSVEETDTQYF | TGCAGCGTTGAAGAAACAGATACGCAGTATTTT